This TCR beta chain originates from a study of T-cell reconstitution after alpha-beta-depleted transplantation in children. Whole-study results and caveats: Several patients had high TCRbeta diversity at day 60; it came from surviving recipient T cells and thymic progenitors. In patients about two months after transplant, alpha-beta T cells reportedly arose from several hundred expanded graft clones. T-cell numbers and diversity, one year after transplant, stemmed largely from T cells that were newly produced.

Unique molecular identifiers were built into the TCRbeta library. One entry per CDR3 protein results from TCRdb running MiXCR on the PCR reads. Of 450,000 to 600,000 distinct CDR3 sequences detected, 10% appear once; the ten largest clones hold around 2%. At least ten counts were recorded for this clonotype. The antigen is unknown. The input for sequencing was PBMCs, taken before TCRalphabeta/CD19-depleted stem cell transplant. This sequence originates from a child aged 2 to 10 with inherited bone marrow failure, due to receive a stem cell transplant.

CDR3: CSVAAKISYEQYF. The CDR3 coding sequence is TGCAGCGTCGCGGCCAAAATCAGCTACGAGCAGTACTTC. The chain uses TRBV29-1 and TRBJ2-7; unclear D gene. V lost 6 bases and J 3 bases, leaving 15 bases between the germline ends. CDR1 and CDR2 from the germline V gene are SQVTM and ANQGSEA. This CDR3 region has 13 residues.